This T cell receptor (beta chain) was recorded in a study of control samples from healthy donors and cancer patients. The CDR3 covers 16 residues. The trim removed 2 bases at V and 10 bases at J, leaving 11 bases unmatched. The germline CDR1 and CDR2 sequences are LGHDT and YNNKEL (reference sequence). The data were produced by immunoSEQ multiplex PCR, yet TCRdb's version contains in-frame clones alone and is incomplete. Found here are approximately 150,000 clones, approximately 94% of them singletons; the top ten hold roughly 14%. J is TRBJ1-6 and V is TRBV3-1 (or the pseudogene TRBV3-2); 7 nucleotides line up with TRBD1. The receptor was derived from a man aged 40-49 years in good health. Sequencing input: blood. CDR3: CASSQTRTGGKSPLHF. The DNA for the CDR3 is TGTGCCAGCAGCCAAACCCGGACAGGTGGGAAATCACCCCTCCACTTT.